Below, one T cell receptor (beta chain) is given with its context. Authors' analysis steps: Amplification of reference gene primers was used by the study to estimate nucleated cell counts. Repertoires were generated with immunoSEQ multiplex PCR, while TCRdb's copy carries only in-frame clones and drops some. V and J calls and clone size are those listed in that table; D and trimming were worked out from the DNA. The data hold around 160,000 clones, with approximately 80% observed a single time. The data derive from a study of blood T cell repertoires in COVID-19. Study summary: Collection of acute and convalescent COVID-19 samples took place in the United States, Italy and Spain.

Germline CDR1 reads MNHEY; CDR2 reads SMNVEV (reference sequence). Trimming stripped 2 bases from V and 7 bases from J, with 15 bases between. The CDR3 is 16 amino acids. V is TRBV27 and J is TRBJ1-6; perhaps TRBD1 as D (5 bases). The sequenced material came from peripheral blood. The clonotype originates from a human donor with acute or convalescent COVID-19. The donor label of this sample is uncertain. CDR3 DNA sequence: TGTGCCAGCAGTTTACGGGGGGGGGTGAAGAATTCACCCCTCCACTTT. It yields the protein CASSLRGGVKNSPLHF.